A selection of T cell receptor beta chains follows, all from one sample in a study of blood T cell repertoires in COVID-19. Generated by immunoSEQ multiplex PCR, the TCRdb table keeps only in-frame clones and is missing some. The sample carries 150,000 or so clones, more than 75% recorded once. Specimen: peripheral blood. These receptors were collected from an older woman with COVID-19, enrolled during active disease. CDR3s include the opening cysteine and the closing phenylalanine or tryptophan. D genes are given only for firm matches. A clone size is listed for some rows: how often the clone was seen (once, few, many), or a class if it is expanded.

v_call	d_call	j_call	clone_size	cdr3_aa	cdr3_nt
TRBV5-1	-	TRBJ1-1	-	CASSPAIGGNTEAFF	TGCGCCAGCAGCCCGGCCATAGGGGGAAACACTGAAGCTTTCTTT
TRBV11-3	TRBD1	TRBJ2-6	once	CASSPGTAGANVLTF	TGTGCCAGCAGCCCCGGGACAGCTGGGGCCAACGTCCTGACTTTC
TRBV5-1	-	TRBJ2-7	-	CASRVAGSYEQYF	TGCGCCAGCAGGGTGGCAGGCTCCTACGAGCAGTACTTC
TRBV19	-	TRBJ1-5	-	CASLDIFGQPQHF	TGTGCCAGCCTGGACATCTTCGGTCAGCCCCAGCATTTT
TRBV7-3	TRBD1	TRBJ2-3	-	CASSLMGTGGAGDTQYF	TGTGCCAGCAGCTTAATGGGGACAGGGGGTGCTGGGGATACGCAGTATTTT
TRBV21-1	-	TRBJ1-1	-	CASSKGRGQGAGNTEAFF	TGTGCCAGCAGCAAAGGCCGAGGACAGGGGGCGGGGAACACTGAAGCTTTCTTT
TRBV18	TRBD1	TRBJ2-7	-	CASSPSRDSYEQYF	TGTGCCAGCTCACCTTCGAGGGACAGCTACGAGCAGTACTTC
TRBV11-2	TRBD1	TRBJ1-2	-	CASSFRQGIGGYTF	TGTGCCAGCAGCTTTAGACAGGGTATCGGTGGCTACACCTTC
TRBV7-8	-	TRBJ1-4	-	CASSLRVTNEKLFF	TGTGCCAGCAGCCTCAGGGTTACTAATGAAAAACTGTTTTTT
TRBV6-6	TRBD2	TRBJ2-5	-	CASSSGLAGDQETQYF	TGTGCCAGCAGTTCCGGACTAGCGGGGGACCAAGAGACCCAGTACTTC
TRBV2	-	TRBJ2-5	-	CASSDIETQYF	TGTGCCAGCAGTGACATAGAGACCCAGTACTTC
TRBV28	-	TRBJ1-6	-	CASSLTGRGSPLHF	TGTGCCAGCAGTTTAACGGGAAGAGGTTCACCCCTCCACTTT
TRBV7-8	TRBD2	TRBJ2-7	-	CASSLALAGPSYEQYF	TGTGCCAGCAGCTTAGCGCTAGCGGGGCCATCCTACGAGCAGTACTTC
TRBV28	TRBD2	TRBJ2-1	-	CASKGGGSYNEQFF	TGTGCCAGCAAGGGCGGGGGCTCCTACAATGAGCAGTTCTTC
TRBV12-1	-	TRBJ2-1	-	CASSLVAGGPLHSYNEQFF	TGTGCCAGCAGCTTAGTAGCGGGGGGGCCCTTGCACTCCTACAATGAGCAGTTCTTC
TRBV5-1	-	TRBJ2-7	-	CASSLSGPLTSYEQYF	TGCGCCAGCAGCTTGAGTGGCCCCCTCACCTCCTACGAGCAGTACTTC
TRBV15	-	TRBJ2-5	many	CATSRDMASQETQYF	TGTGCCACCAGCAGAGATATGGCTTCCCAAGAGACCCAGTACTTC
TRBV29-1	-	TRBJ1-4	few	CSVEGQVGEKLFF	TGCAGCGTTGAGGGGCAGGTTGGAGAAAAACTGTTTTTT
TRBV7-6	TRBD2	TRBJ2-5	-	CASSLGLAGGETQYF	TGTGCCAGCAGCTTAGGGCTAGCGGGGGGTGAGACCCAGTACTTC
TRBV5-1	-	TRBJ2-2	-	CASSLAGANTGELFF	TGCGCCAGCAGCTTGGCCGGAGCGAACACCGGGGAGCTGTTTTTT
TRBV30	-	TRBJ1-1	-	CAWSRLNTEAFF	TGTGCCTGGAGCAGGCTTAACACTGAAGCTTTCTTT
TRBV28	-	TRBJ1-6	-	CASSSAEFRDWSSYNSPLHF	TGTGCCAGCAGTTCCGCCGAATTCCGGGACTGGAGCTCCTATAATTCACCCCTCCACTTT
TRBV6-2/TRBV6-3	TRBD1	TRBJ2-7	-	CASSQREQGRYEQYF	TGTGCCAGCAGTCAGCGAGAACAGGGGCGCTACGAGCAGTACTTC
TRBV24-1	-	TRBJ2-5	-	CATSDFDSYKETQYF	TGTGCCACCAGTGATTTTGACAGTTACAAAGAGACCCAGTACTTC
TRBV5-4	TRBD1	TRBJ1-2	-	CASSLAWGQGANGGYTF	TGTGCCAGCAGCTTGGCCTGGGGACAGGGGGCTAATGGCGGCTACACCTTC
TRBV6-6	TRBD2	TRBJ2-2	-	CASSHNGGLANTGELFF	TGTGCCAGCAGTCATAACGGGGGGTTAGCGAACACCGGGGAGCTGTTTTTT
TRBV5-4	-	TRBJ2-3	-	CASSLQGIDTQYF	TGTGCCAGCAGCTTGCAGGGGATAGATACGCAGTATTTT
TRBV30	-	TRBJ1-1	once	CAWSEGRGGTEAFF	TGTGCCTGGAGTGAGGGGAGGGGGGGCACTGAAGCTTTCTTT
TRBV28	TRBD2	TRBJ2-7	once	CASRLGGNKPYEQYF	TGTGCCAGCAGACTGGGAGGGAACAAACCCTACGAGCAGTACTTC
TRBV9	-	TRBJ1-2	few	CASSTGANYGYTF	TGTGCCAGCAGCACAGGAGCTAACTATGGCTACACCTTC
TRBV4-2	-	TRBJ2-1	-	CASSQWENEQFF	TGTGCCAGCAGCCAGTGGGAGAATGAGCAGTTCTTC
TRBV3-1/TRBV3-2	-	TRBJ1-3	-	CASSRGDGRSGNTIYF	TGTGCCAGCAGCCGGGGCGACGGCCGCTCTGGAAACACCATATATTTT
TRBV14	TRBD1	TRBJ2-2	-	CASSPWTGMSITGELFF	TGTGCCAGCAGCCCATGGACAGGGATGAGTATTACCGGGGAGCTGTTTTTT
TRBV27	TRBD1	TRBJ1-1	-	CASSWTGGSTEAFF	TGTGCCAGCAGTTGGACAGGGGGAAGTACTGAAGCTTTCTTT
TRBV7-2	TRBD2	TRBJ2-5	-	CASSPSGGLLQETQYF	TGTGCCAGCAGCCCGAGCGGGGGGCTCCTCCAAGAGACCCAGTACTTC
TRBV6-5	-	TRBJ2-7	-	CASRLTEQYF	TGTGCCAGCAGACTGACAGAGCAGTACTTC
TRBV6-5	-	TRBJ1-2	-	CASRPPGWVYGYTF	TGTGCCAGCAGGCCGCCAGGTTGGGTCTATGGCTACACCTTC
TRBV25-1	TRBD1	TRBJ2-1	once	CASSEGQDRLNEQFF	TGTGCCAGCAGTGAGGGTCAGGACAGGTTGAATGAGCAGTTCTTC
TRBV19	TRBD1	TRBJ1-2	few	CASSAGQGAANYGYTF	TGTGCCAGTAGTGCAGGACAGGGGGCTGCTAACTATGGCTACACCTTC
TRBV19	-	TRBJ1-2	few	CASSARYYGYTF	TGTGCCAGTAGTGCCAGGTACTATGGCTACACCTTC
TRBV6-5	-	TRBJ1-1	-	CASSYSRVFLSEAFF	TGTGCCAGCAGTTACTCGCGAGTGTTTCTGTCTGAAGCTTTCTTT
TRBV5-1	-	TRBJ2-1	-	CASSLNGVYNEQFF	TGCGCCAGCAGCTTGAACGGGGTCTACAATGAGCAGTTCTTC
TRBV28	-	TRBJ1-5	-	CASGGGSSSNQPQHF	TGTGCCAGCGGGGGGGGGAGTTCAAGCAATCAGCCCCAGCATTTT
TRBV24-1	TRBD1	TRBJ1-2	-	CATSDPTGNYGYTF	TGTGCCACCAGTGACCCGACAGGGAACTATGGCTACACCTTC
TRBV5-1	TRBD2	TRBJ2-1	once	CASSLTTSGYNEQFF	TGCGCCAGCAGCTTGACGACTAGCGGTTACAATGAGCAGTTCTTC
TRBV7-6	-	TRBJ2-1	-	CASSLEGFSYNEQFF	TGTGCCAGCAGCTTAGAGGGGTTCTCCTACAATGAGCAGTTCTTC
TRBV5-6	TRBD1	TRBJ1-6	-	CASSPDRGSYNSPLHF	TGTGCCAGCAGCCCGGACAGGGGTTCCTATAATTCACCCCTCCACTTT
TRBV7-9	TRBD1	TRBJ2-7	-	CASSLVLGTGYEQYF	TGTGCCAGCAGCTTAGTTTTAGGGACAGGGTACGAGCAGTACTTC
TRBV7-7	-	TRBJ2-5	-	CASSLGGLGAWETQYF	TGTGCTAGCAGCTTAGGAGGCCTGGGGGCGTGGGAGACCCAGTACTTC
TRBV15	TRBD1	TRBJ2-5	-	CATSGDRGLRETQYF	TGTGCCACCAGCGGCGACAGGGGGCTCCGTGAGACCCAGTACTTC
TRBV19	TRBD1	TRBJ1-3	few	CASSTRQGASGNTIYF	TGTGCCAGTAGTACCCGACAGGGGGCTTCGGGAAACACCATATATTTT
TRBV18	-	TRBJ2-7	few	CASSPPAGSYEQYF	TGTGCCAGCTCACCACCGGCGGGCAGCTACGAGCAGTACTTC
TRBV28	-	TRBJ1-3	-	CASSRTGYTGNTIYF	TGTGCCAGCAGTAGAACAGGGTATACTGGAAACACCATATATTTT
TRBV5-4	TRBD2	TRBJ2-5	-	CASSPQLIAGGTQYF	TGTGCCAGCAGCCCTCAGCTTATCGCGGGAGGGACCCAGTACTTC